A single sample is the source of the 12 T cell receptor beta chains below, sequenced in a study of early T cells in non-severe SARS-CoV-2 infection. Via MiXCR, TCRdb re-called the 5' RACE reads, giving one row per CDR3 protein. Among around 92,000 distinct CDR3 sequences listed, approximately 11% were seen once. The material sequenced was whole blood. The receptors were gathered from an adult who was a healthcare worker with PCR-confirmed SARS-CoV-2 infection or an uninfected control (not recorded which).

In this sample, this clonotype turned up many times. This chain joins TRBV5-1 and TRBJ2-7; no clear D. CDR3 length: 12 residues. Trimming removed 1 base from V and 3 bases from J, with 5 bases in between. CDR1 and CDR2 from the germline V gene are SGHRS and YFSETQ. In nucleotides, the CDR3 is TGCGCCAGCAGCTTGTCGGGCTACGAGCAGTACTTC. Translating it yields CASSLSGYEQYF.

This chain uses TRBV29-1 with TRBJ1-1; D might be TRBD1 (6 bases). This CDR3 contains 16 residues. Trimming removed 6 bases at V and 5 bases at J, with 25 bases between. Germline CDR1 SQVTM, CDR2 ANQGSEA. CDR3: CSVAGREGEIRTEAFF. DNA of the CDR3: TGCAGCGTCGCCGGGAGGGAGGGGGAGATTCGTACTGAAGCTTTCTTT.

This clonotype was recorded at least ten times. The chain is built from TRBV18 and TRBJ1-3; possibly TRBD1 for D (6 bases). The germline CDR1 and CDR2 sequences are KGHSH and LQKENI. The germline V and J ends were trimmed by 2 bases and 2 bases, with 7 bases remaining between them. This CDR3 is built from 14 residues. CDR3 amino acids: CASSPTGTGNTIYF. As DNA, the CDR3 is TGTGCCAGCTCACCAACAGGGACTGGAAACACCATATATTTT.

Ten or more counts support this clonotype. The V gene is TRBV18, the J gene TRBJ2-3; D is possibly TRBD2 (7 bases). Trimming took off 3 bases at V and 2 bases at J, with 18 bases between the two ends. The CDR3 totals 17 residues. Germline CDR1 is KGHSH and CDR2 is LQKENI. Written as DNA, the CDR3 is TGTGCCAGCTCACCCCTCGAGGGGGGGCCCGACACAGATACGCAGTATTTT. Residues: CASSPLEGGPDTDTQYF.

This clonotype has only a few counts. V is TRBV20-1 and J is TRBJ2-7; 8 bases agree with TRBD2. This CDR3 has 15 residues. Germline CDR1 is DFQATT and CDR2 is SNEGSKA (reference sequence). The V segment lost 0 bases and the J segment 3 bases; nucleotides outside the gene matches: 7. CDR3 sequence reads: CSARDPPAGDYEQYF. CDR3 nucleotides: TGCAGTGCTAGAGATCCCCCAGCGGGGGACTACGAGCAGTACTTC.

This clonotype was counted only a few times. The rearrangement joins TRBV29-1 to TRBJ2-7, with TRBD1 matching 11 bases. There are 17 residues in the CDR3. Unmatched junction bases numbered 18, after V lost 8 bases and J lost 3 bases. Germline CDR1 reads SQVTM; CDR2 reads ANQGSEA. Here the CDR3 DNA reads TGCAGCCCGAGGATGGGGACAGGGGGTCCATCTCTCTACGAGCAGTACTTC. Translating it yields CSPRMGTGGPSLYEQYF.

The rearrangement links TRBV6-1 to TRBJ1-2; no clear D gene. Trimming removed 8 bases from V and 2 bases from J, with 6 bases in between. This CDR3 contains 11 residues. Germline CDR1 and CDR2: MNHNS and SASEGT. CDR3 sequence reads: CASPGNYGYTF. Here the CDR3 DNA reads TGTGCCAGCCCGGGAAACTATGGCTACACCTTC.

There are a few counts of this clonotype. J is TRBJ2-3 and V is TRBV5-4; perhaps TRBD1 as D (5 bases). CDR1 and CDR2 (germline): SGHNT, YYREEE (reference sequence). Between the trimmed V and J ends, which lost 4 bases and 4 bases, there was a span of 16 bases. The CDR3 runs to 15 residues. The CDR3 loop reads CASSTEQGRSDTQYF. Here the CDR3 DNA reads TGTGCCAGCAGCACGGAGCAGGGCAGGTCAGATACGCAGTATTTT.

The rearrangement joins TRBV7-2 to TRBJ2-5, with 7 nucleotides matching TRBD2. The CDR3 contains 15 residues. Trimming removed 6 bases from V and 2 bases from J; junction bases left unmatched: 9. The germline gives CDR1 SGHTA, CDR2 FQGNSA. For the CDR3, the DNA is TGTGCCAGCAGTCAAAACCGGGGGGTACAAGAGACCCAGTACTTC. This codes for CASSQNRGVQETQYF.

J is TRBJ1-1 and V is TRBV28; D not certain. CDR1 is MDHEN, CDR2 SYDVKM, per germline. Trimming took 5 bases from V and 1 from J, leaving 11 bases between them. The CDR3 contains 14 residues. CDR3 region: CASSQHRANTEAFF. Written as DNA, the CDR3 is TGTGCCAGCAGTCAGCATAGGGCGAACACTGAAGCTTTCTTT.

There are many counts of this clonotype. The gene calls are TRBV20-1 and TRBJ1-5, with 7 bases identical to TRBD1. This CDR3 is built from 14 residues. CDR1 DFQATT and CDR2 SNEGSKA come from the germline V gene (reference sequence). The V and J ends lost 0 bases and 4 bases, in that order; junction bases with no gene match: 3. As DNA, the CDR3 is TGCAGTGCTAGAGATTTACAGGGGAATCAGCCCCAGCATTTT. This codes for CSARDLQGNQPQHF.

This clonotype was recorded only once. V gene TRBV6-5 combines with J gene TRBJ1-5, with a weak D call TRBD1 (5 bases). This CDR3 is built from 13 residues. CDR1 is MNHEY and CDR2 is SVGAGI in the germline V gene. Trimming left V 6 bases short and J 7 bases short, with 13 bases between. Here the CDR3 reads CASRGGGGQPQHF. The CDR3 coding sequence is TGTGCCAGCAGGGGGGGTGGAGGCCAGCCCCAGCATTTT.